The clone carrying this T cell receptor (beta chain) was seen ten or more times. Its antigen remains unknown. Trimming shortened V by 1 base and J by 8 bases, and 11 bases separated the two germline ends. Germline V gives CDR1 LGHNA, CDR2 YNFKEQ. CDR3 length: 13 amino acids. They built TCR cDNA with 5'RACE template switching, a step that put in a universal primer site and UMIs. TCRdb reprocessed the 5' RACE reads with MiXCR, giving one entry per CDR3 protein. The table records 300,000 to 350,000 distinct CDR3 sequences, around 4.3% of them present only once. The data are from a study of T cells after yellow fever vaccination. Findings and limits, study-wide: In post-booster samples, most primary-vaccination clones reappeared (under 98% CD4, approximately 91% CD8). Weaker, the secondary response peaked sooner, at day 5 versus 15. Overlap between CD4 and CD8 compartments was detected for a small share of clonotypes.

The chain links TRBV4-2 to TRBJ1-1; no clear D. The material sequenced was PBMCs, taken 15 days after the yellow fever booster vaccination. This receptor was taken from a man younger than 35 who received the YFV17D yellow fever vaccine. CDR3 amino acids: CASSQGGGDEAFF. CDR3 DNA sequence: TGTGCCAGCAGCCAAGGGGGAGGTGACGAAGCTTTCTTT.